This T cell receptor beta chain was recorded in a study of regulatory T cells in long-lasting Graves disease. Whole-study findings and limits: Public clonotype sharing was higher in persistent than newly diagnosed patients.

V trimming: 4 bases; J trimming: 7 bases; junction bases outside the gene matches: 7. Germline V CDR1 and CDR2: MNHEY, SVGAGI. The CDR3 length is 15 residues. About this clonotype: Its antigen is undetermined.

Documented time point: newly diagnosed GD, antithyroid drugs for less than 3 months. There was RNA extracted from PBMCs, and the TCR library was made from it. Graves' disease diagnoses used American Thyroid Association guidelines. The TCR beta library used iRepertoire HTBI primers with Arm-PCR amplification of CDR3. Original processing methods: 60 to 65 TRBV and some 15 TRBJ segments were identified across samples. TCRdb fed the multiplex PCR reads into MiXCR, producing one record per CDR3 protein. TCRdb's processing, not the study's, gives the V and J calls here. Of around 250,000 distinct CDR3 sequences listed, 20% to 25% are singletons.

This receptor was taken from a female donor with Graves disease. The chain employs TRBV6-5 and TRBJ2-2; 9 nucleotides align to TRBD1. Sequences were derived from peripheral blood mononuclear cells (PBMCs), sampled at new diagnosis, from a patient treated with antithyroid drugs. Here the CDR3 reads CASSSTGQGSGELFF. CDR3 coding DNA: TGTGCCAGCAGTTCGACGGGACAGGGCAGCGGGGAGCTGTTTTTT.